Shown below are 27 T cell receptor beta chains from a single sample sequenced in a study of T cells after posttransplantation cyclophosphamide. TCRdb's table, derived via immunoSEQ multiplex PCR, lists solely in-frame clones and lacks some. The sample contains 51,000 or so clones, approximately 94% of which appear only once. What was sequenced was PBMCs. These receptors were taken from a woman aged 25 to 39 in good health and a related stem cell transplant donor.

The V call is TRBV23-1, the J call TRBJ2-2; perhaps TRBD1 as D (7 bases). TRBV23-1 is an ORF, and what it does is uncertain. The CDR3 is made up of 19 amino acids. Trimming cost V 4 bases and J 5 bases, with 26 bases left between them. Written as DNA, the CDR3 is TGCGCCAGCAGTCCGCATAGCCAGGGGGGTTTAACAAGGACCGGGGAGCTGTTTTTT. Translation: CASSPHSQGGLTRTGELFF.

This clone has a single count. This rearrangement joins TRBV5-1 to TRBJ2-5, with 8 nucleotides matching TRBD2. Germline-derived CDR1 and CDR2 are SGHRS and YFSETQ. CDR3 length: 13 residues. The V segment lost 5 bases and the J segment 5 bases; nucleotides outside the gene matches: 5. The CDR3 region is CASSYSGEETQYF. CDR3 nucleotides: TGCGCCAGCAGTTATAGCGGGGAGGAGACCCAGTACTTC.

The rearrangement links TRBV7-6 to TRBJ2-7; tentative D call: TRBD1 (6 bases). The CDR3 covers 15 residues. Trimming removed 5 bases at V and 2 bases at J, with 16 bases between. Germline V gene sequence: CDR1 SGHVS, CDR2 FNYEAQ. CDR3 amino acids: CASSPRTEPTYEQYF. Here the CDR3 DNA reads TGTGCCAGCAGCCCCCGGACAGAACCTACCTACGAGCAGTACTTC.

The CDR3 region is CASSPRTGGASGELFF. CDR3 DNA: TGTGCCAGCAGCCCTAGGACAGGGGGCGCCTCCGGGGAGCTGTTTTTT. The genes are TRBV6-6 and TRBJ2-2, with 11 nucleotides matching TRBD1. The germline V gene has CDR1 MNHNY and CDR2 SVGAGI (reference sequence). This CDR3 comprises 16 residues. V gave up 6 bases and J gave up 6 bases; unmatched junction bases: 9.

The chain uses TRBV5-1 and TRBJ1-5; possible D gene TRBD1, 5 bases. V lost 2 bases and J lost 3, with 12 bases in between. Germline loops: CDR1 SGHRS, CDR2 YFSETQ. CDR3 length: 15 residues. The DNA for the CDR3 is TGCGCCAGCAGCTTTAGGGGAGGTGTCAATCAGCCCCAGCATTTT. Protein sequence: CASSFRGGVNQPQHF.

The chain joins TRBV27 to TRBJ2-5; no clear D gene. Germline lookup yields CDR1 MNHEY and CDR2 SMNVEV (reference sequence). V was clipped by 0 bases and J by 5 bases, with 4 bases between them. The CDR3 is 12 residues long. The CDR3 sequence is CASSLSGETQYF. In DNA form, the CDR3 reads TGTGCCAGCAGTTTATCCGGGGAGACCCAGTACTTC.

The rearrangement uses TRBV28 and TRBJ1-2, with D possibly TRBD1 on 6 matching bases. Germline-derived CDR1 and CDR2 are MDHEN and SYDVKM. Trimming shortened V by 7 bases and J by 2 bases, and 11 bases separated the two germline ends. This CDR3 is 13 amino acids long. CDR3 amino acids: CASTIDRNYGYTF. DNA for the CDR3: TGTGCCAGCACTATAGACAGGAACTATGGCTACACCTTC.

V usage is TRBV7-2 and J usage is TRBJ1-1; D call uncertain. This CDR3 has 14 residues. The V gene lost 1 base and the J gene lost 1 base, with 7 bases spanning the gap. Germline assignment: CDR1 SGHTA and CDR2 FQGNSA. The CDR3 sequence: CASSLGAENTEAFF. CDR3 in DNA: TGTGCCAGCAGCTTAGGGGCAGAGAACACTGAAGCTTTCTTT.

This chain links TRBV15 with TRBJ2-1; D not certain. Germline CDR1 and CDR2: LNHNV and YYDKDF (reference sequence). Trimming took 4 bases from V and 0 from J, leaving 13 bases between them. The CDR3 has 16 amino acids. In DNA form, the CDR3 reads TGTGCCACCAGCATAACGGCTAGGAGCTCCTACAATGAGCAGTTCTTC. As protein: CATSITARSSYNEQFF. Using reference TRBV15 and TRBJ2-1 for the parts outside the CDR3, the full variable domain is DAMVIQNPRYQVTQFGKPVTLSCSQTLNHNVMYWYQQKSSQAPKLLFHYYDKDFNNEADTPDNFQSRRPNTSFCFLDIRSPGLGDTAMYLCATSITARSSYNEQFFGPGTRLTVL.

This chain connects TRBV28 to TRBJ2-7; 8 nucleotides match TRBD1. V was pared by 6 bases and J by 1 base, with 5 bases of the junction left unmatched. The CDR3 contains 14 residues. Germline CDR1 and CDR2: MDHEN and SYDVKM. CDR3 nucleotide sequence: TGTGCCAGCAGAGGGACAGGAATGTCCTACGAGCAGTACTTC. Translating gives CASRGTGMSYEQYF.

The chain recombines TRBV4-1 with TRBJ2-1; maybe TRBD2 (5 bases). Per germline, CDR1 MGHRA and CDR2 YSYEKL. The CDR3 covers 13 residues. The ends were cut back, 5 bases at V and 6 bases at J, with 11 bases in the middle. The CDR3 DNA sequence: TGCGCCAGCAGCGACCGGCGGGTCAATGAGCAGTTCTTC. Protein sequence: CASSDRRVNEQFF.

The chain recombines TRBV14 with TRBJ2-1, with D maybe TRBD2 (6 bases). The germline gives CDR1 SGHDN, CDR2 FVKESK. This CDR3 contains 14 residues. V was clipped by 6 bases and J by 3 bases, with 12 bases between them. CDR3 nucleotide sequence: TGTGCCAGCAGGCAGGTAGCGGTCTACAATGAGCAGTTCTTC. Translation: CASRQVAVYNEQFF.

The chain joins TRBV2 to TRBJ2-7, with a weak D call TRBD1 (5 bases). CDR3 length: 16 amino acids. V gave up 0 bases and J gave up 3 bases, with 15 bases separating them. The germline CDR1 and CDR2 sequences are SNHLY and FYNNEI. The CDR3 DNA follows: TGTGCCAGCAGTGAAGCGCTTGTGACAGAGGACTACGAGCAGTACTTC. Translation gives CASSEALVTEDYEQYF. The whole variable domain, remainder taken from reference TRBV2 and TRBJ2-7, is EPEVTQTPSHQVTQMGQEVILRCVPISNHLYFYWYRQILGQKVEFLVSFYNNEISEKSEIFDDQFSVERPDGSNFTLKIRSTKLEDSAMYFCASSEALVTEDYEQYFGPGTRLTVT.

The chain has TRBV7-8 and TRBJ1-4, with 7 bases lining up with TRBD1. J gave up 4 bases and V 6 bases, and 8 bases lay outside the gene matches. In germline, CDR1 is SGHVS, CDR2 FQNEAQ. CDR3 size: 15 residues. CDR3 bases: TGTGCCAGCAGTGTCACCAGGGGGATTAATGAAAAACTGTTTTTT. It specifies CASSVTRGINEKLFF.

The genes are TRBV19 and TRBJ1-4, with 7 nucleotides matching TRBD1. The trim removed 5 bases at V and 4 bases at J, leaving 7 bases unmatched. Germline V CDR1 and CDR2: LNHDA, SQIVND (reference sequence). The CDR3 runs 15 residues. The CDR3 loop reads CASSAHTGVNEKLFF. CDR3 in DNA: TGTGCCAGTAGTGCCCACACAGGGGTTAATGAAAAACTGTTTTTT.

CDR3 region: CASSLSGTGAYNEQFF. The CDR3 DNA follows: TGTGCCAGCAGCTTAAGCGGGACAGGGGCCTACAATGAGCAGTTCTTC. The rearrangement joins TRBV7-2 to TRBJ2-1; 10 bases are a match to TRBD1. V lost 2 bases to trimming and J lost 2 bases; unmatched junction nucleotides: 3. CDR1 SGHTA and CDR2 FQGNSA come from the germline V gene. This CDR3 spans 16 amino acids.

The chain employs TRBV6-1 and TRBJ1-4, with a tentative D call TRBD1 (6 bases). CDR3 length: 13 residues. V shed 11 bases and J shed 7 bases, with 17 bases lying between them. From germline, CDR1 is MNHNS and CDR2 SASEGT. As DNA, the CDR3 is TGTGCCCATCAGGGGCAGCAACGTGAAAAACTGTTTTTT. It translates to CAHQGQQREKLFF.

The chain links TRBV5-1 to TRBJ2-5; a weak D match, TRBD1 (7 bases). Germline assignment: CDR1 SGHRS and CDR2 YFSETQ. The CDR3 totals 13 residues. The ends were cut back, 0 bases at V and 5 bases at J, with 8 bases in the middle. Written as DNA, the CDR3 is TGCGCCAGCAGCTTGGCAGGGGGGGAGACCCAGTACTTC. Translating gives CASSLAGGETQYF.

V and J are TRBV19 and TRBJ1-2, with no clear D. V lost 2 bases, J lost 7 bases, and 14 bases lay in between. The CDR3 runs 14 residues. Germline V gene lookup returns CDR1 LNHDA and CDR2 SQIVND (reference sequence). The CDR3 is CASSINRREFGYTF. CDR3 bases: TGTGCCAGTAGTATAAACCGGCGGGAGTTTGGCTACACCTTC.

V is TRBV19 and J is TRBJ1-2; D might be TRBD1 (6 bases). CDR1 is LNHDA, CDR2 SQIVND, per germline (reference sequence). The CDR3 consists of 16 residues. V was shortened by 7 bases and J by 8 bases, with 26 bases between the two germline ends. CDR3 region: CASTHPTTGPERGYTF. CDR3 bases: TGTGCCAGTACACATCCGACGACAGGACCCGAGAGGGGCTACACCTTC.

The rearrangement links TRBV2 to TRBJ1-4, with 9 bases identical to TRBD1. The J segment lost 4 bases and the V segment lost 3 bases, leaving 6 bases of the junction unmatched. This CDR3 contains 16 residues. In germline, CDR1 is SNHLY, CDR2 FYNNEI. CDR3 protein: CASSDPQGANNEKLFF. CDR3 nucleotides: TGTGCCAGCAGTGACCCACAGGGGGCTAATAATGAAAAACTGTTTTTT.

The V call is TRBV28, the J call TRBJ1-1; the D gene is possibly TRBD1 (5 bases). V lost 10 bases and J 1 base, leaving 13 bases between the germline ends. Germline loops: CDR1 MDHEN, CDR2 SYDVKM. The CDR3 runs 13 residues. The CDR3 sequence: CAINRGGNTEAFF. DNA of the CDR3: TGTGCCATTAACCGGGGGGGGAACACTGAAGCTTTCTTT.

The V call is TRBV27, the J call TRBJ2-5; D gene ambiguous. Germline CDR1 and CDR2: MNHEY and SMNVEV (reference sequence). The length of the CDR3 is 14 residues. Trimming removed 7 bases from V and 2 bases from J, with 14 bases in between. The CDR3 spells CASTAPGRQETQYF. Written as DNA, the CDR3 is TGTGCCAGCACTGCCCCCGGTAGACAAGAGACCCAGTACTTC.

This chain links TRBV30 with TRBJ2-5; 13 nucleotides align to TRBD2. CDR3 length equals 16 residues. The V gene's germline CDR1 is GTSNPN and CDR2 SVGIG (reference sequence). Trimming took 2 bases from V and 4 from J; bases not matched to a gene: 7. CDR3 nucleotides: TGTGCCTGGAGTCCTCCGACTAGCGGGGGGAGAGAGACCCAGTACTTC. Its translation is CAWSPPTSGGRETQYF.

There are a few counts of this clone. The rearrangement uses TRBV27 and TRBJ1-6, with TRBD1 matching 7 bases. Looked up from germline, CDR1 is MNHEY and CDR2 is SMNVEV (reference sequence). J lost 0 bases, V lost 5 bases, and 7 bases had no gene match. The CDR3 is made up of 17 amino acids. The CDR3 here is CASSPIGTASYNSPLHF. CDR3 nucleotide sequence: TGTGCCAGCAGTCCTATTGGGACAGCCTCCTATAATTCACCCCTCCACTTT.

V gene TRBV11-1 combines with J gene TRBJ2-3; TRBD2 matches 7 bases. CDR1 SGHAT and CDR2 FQDESV come from the germline V gene (reference sequence). V lost 5 bases to trimming and J lost 2 bases; unmatched junction nucleotides: 13. The CDR3 consists of 17 residues. The CDR3 protein is CASSGLGRGGITDTQYF. The CDR3 DNA reads as TGTGCCAGCAGCGGACTAGGGCGTGGGGGAATCACAGATACGCAGTATTTT.

This clone has a single count. This sequence joins TRBV7-2 and TRBJ2-7, with 7 bases that match TRBD2. The V gene's germline CDR1 is SGHTA and CDR2 FQGNSA. The CDR3 consists of 14 residues. V lost 0 bases, J lost 6 bases, and 5 bases stayed unmatched. CDR3 residues: CASSLAGGVREQYF. The CDR3 DNA follows: TGTGCCAGCAGCTTAGCGGGGGGGGTCCGCGAGCAGTACTTC.